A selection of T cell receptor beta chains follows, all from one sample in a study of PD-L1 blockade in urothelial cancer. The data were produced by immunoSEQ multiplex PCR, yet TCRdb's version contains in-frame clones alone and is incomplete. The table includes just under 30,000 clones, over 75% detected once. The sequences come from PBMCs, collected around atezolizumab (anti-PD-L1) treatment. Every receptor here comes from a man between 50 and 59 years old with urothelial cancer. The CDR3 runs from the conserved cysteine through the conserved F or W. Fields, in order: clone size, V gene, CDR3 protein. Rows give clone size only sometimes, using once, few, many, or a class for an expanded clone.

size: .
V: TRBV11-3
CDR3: CASSLQGQNTEAFF

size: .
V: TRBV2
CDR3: CASREQGGGNQPQHF

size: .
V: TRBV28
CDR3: CASSLLGGGYTDTQYF

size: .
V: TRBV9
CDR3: CASSVGLQTNEKLFF

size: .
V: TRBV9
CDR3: CASSVNRQGTDTQYF

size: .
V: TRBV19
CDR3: CASNPTGTDYNEQFF

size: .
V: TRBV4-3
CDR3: CASSQGTRGGIIDTQYF

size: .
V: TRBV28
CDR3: CASSLPDRGLYEQYF

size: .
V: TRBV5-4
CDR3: CASSFLTGPYEQYF

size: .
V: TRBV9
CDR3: CASSGAPLREGTDTQYF

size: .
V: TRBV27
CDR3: CASSISGGAYNEQFF

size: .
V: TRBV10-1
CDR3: CASSESRQVTNYNEQFF

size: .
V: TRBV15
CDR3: CATSRDRTGVSTDTQYF

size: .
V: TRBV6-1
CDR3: CASSVQGWNNQPQHF

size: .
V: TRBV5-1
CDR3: CASSSTGTGAIYGYTF

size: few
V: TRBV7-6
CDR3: CASSLEVGWGPGWSNQPQHF

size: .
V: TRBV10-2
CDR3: CATQDRGGRKAFF

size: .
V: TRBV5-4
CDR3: CASSFGGPPDTQYF

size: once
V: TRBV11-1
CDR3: CASSSDLGQGSAGANVLTF

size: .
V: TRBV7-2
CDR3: CASSPAGTAVYEQYF

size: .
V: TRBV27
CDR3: CASSPYLGESNQPQHF

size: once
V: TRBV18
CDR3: CASSPVQGASPQHF

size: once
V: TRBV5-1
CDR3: CASSPRGKPSGANVLTF

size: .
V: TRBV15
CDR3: CATSRVLATSTDTQYF

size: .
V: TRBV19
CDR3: CASTGQGGNTGELFF